The clone carrying this TCR beta chain appeared many times. The data stem from a study of identical twins. TCRdb used MiXCR to reprocess the 5' RACE reads, holding one entry per CDR3 protein. The sample lists some 240,000 distinct CDR3 sequences, about 10% occurring once. This CDR3 is 17 amino acids long. V lost 1 base, J lost 0 bases, and 13 bases lay in between. CDR1 is SGHTA and CDR2 is FQGTGA in the germline V gene. The chain links TRBV7-3 to TRBJ2-4; tentative D call: TRBD1 (5 bases). This receptor was taken from a man in his forties or fifties in good health. The sequenced sample consisted of memory T cells sorted from blood. The CDR3 loop is CASSLNPRVEAKNIQYF. Written as DNA, the CDR3 is TGTGCCAGCAGCTTAAATCCCAGGGTTGAAGCCAAAAACATTCAGTACTTC.